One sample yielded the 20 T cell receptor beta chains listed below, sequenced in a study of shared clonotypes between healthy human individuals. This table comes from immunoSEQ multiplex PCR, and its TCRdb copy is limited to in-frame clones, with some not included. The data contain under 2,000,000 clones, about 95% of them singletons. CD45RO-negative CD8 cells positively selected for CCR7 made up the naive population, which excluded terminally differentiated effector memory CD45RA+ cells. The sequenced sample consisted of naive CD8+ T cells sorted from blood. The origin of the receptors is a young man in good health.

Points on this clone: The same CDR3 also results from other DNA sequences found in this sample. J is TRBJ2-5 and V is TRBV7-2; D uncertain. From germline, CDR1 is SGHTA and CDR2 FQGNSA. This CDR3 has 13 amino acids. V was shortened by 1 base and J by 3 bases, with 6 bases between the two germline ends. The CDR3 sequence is CASSLDSEETQYF. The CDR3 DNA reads TGTGCCAGCAGCTTAGACTCCGAAGAGACCCAGTACTTC.

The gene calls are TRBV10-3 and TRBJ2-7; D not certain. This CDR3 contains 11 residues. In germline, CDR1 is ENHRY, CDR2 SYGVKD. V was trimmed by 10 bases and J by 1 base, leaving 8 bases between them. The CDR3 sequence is CATLGSYEQYF. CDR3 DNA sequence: TGTGCCACCCTCGGATCCTACGAGCAGTACTTC.

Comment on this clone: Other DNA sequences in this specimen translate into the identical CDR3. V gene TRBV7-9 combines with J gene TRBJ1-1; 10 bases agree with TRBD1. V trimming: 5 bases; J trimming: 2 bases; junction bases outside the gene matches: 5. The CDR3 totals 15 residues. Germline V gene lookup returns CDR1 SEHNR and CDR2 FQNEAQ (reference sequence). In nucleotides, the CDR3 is TGTGCCAGCAGCCCACGGGACAGGGGAAACACTGAAGCTTTCTTT. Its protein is CASSPRDRGNTEAFF.

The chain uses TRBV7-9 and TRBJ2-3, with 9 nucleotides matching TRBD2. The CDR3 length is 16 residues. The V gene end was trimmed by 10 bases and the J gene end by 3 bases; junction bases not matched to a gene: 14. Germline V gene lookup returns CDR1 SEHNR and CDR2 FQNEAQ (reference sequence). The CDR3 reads CAIAGGRSGLTDTQYF. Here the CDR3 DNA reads TGTGCCATCGCGGGGGGGAGAAGCGGGTTGACAGATACGCAGTATTTT.

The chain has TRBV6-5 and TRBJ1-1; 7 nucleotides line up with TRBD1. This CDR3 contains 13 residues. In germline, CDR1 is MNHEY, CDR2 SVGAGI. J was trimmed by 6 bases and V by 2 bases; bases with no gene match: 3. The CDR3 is CASSYTTGAEAFF. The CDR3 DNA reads TGTGCCAGCAGTTACACTACAGGGGCTGAAGCTTTCTTT.

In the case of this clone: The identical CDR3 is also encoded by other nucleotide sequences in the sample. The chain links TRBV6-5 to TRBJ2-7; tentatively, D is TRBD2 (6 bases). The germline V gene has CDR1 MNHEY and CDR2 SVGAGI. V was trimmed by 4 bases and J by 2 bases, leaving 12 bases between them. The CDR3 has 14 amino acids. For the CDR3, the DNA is TGTGCCAGCAGTTCCGGGACTCTTGCCTACGAGCAGTACTTC. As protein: CASSSGTLAYEQYF.

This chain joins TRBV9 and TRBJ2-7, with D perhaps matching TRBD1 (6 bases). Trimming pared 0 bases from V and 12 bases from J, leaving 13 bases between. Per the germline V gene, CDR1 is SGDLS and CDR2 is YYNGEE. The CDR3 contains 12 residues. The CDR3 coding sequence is TGTGCCAGCAGCGTAGACGGTCAGGGGCCGTACTTC. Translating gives CASSVDGQGPYF.

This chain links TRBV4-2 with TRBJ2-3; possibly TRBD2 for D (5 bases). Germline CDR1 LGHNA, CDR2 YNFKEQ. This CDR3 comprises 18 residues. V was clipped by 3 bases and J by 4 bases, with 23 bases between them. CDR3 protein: CASSQVSDWPTVSDTQYF. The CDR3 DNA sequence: TGTGCCAGCAGCCAGGTTTCGGACTGGCCCACCGTTTCAGATACGCAGTATTTT.

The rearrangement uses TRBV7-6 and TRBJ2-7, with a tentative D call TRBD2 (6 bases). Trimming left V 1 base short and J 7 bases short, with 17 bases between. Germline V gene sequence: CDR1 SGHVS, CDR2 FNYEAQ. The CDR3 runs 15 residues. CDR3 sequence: CASSLVVEGPGEQYF. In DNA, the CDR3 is TGTGCCAGCAGCTTAGTGGTGGAGGGGCCGGGGGAGCAGTACTTC.

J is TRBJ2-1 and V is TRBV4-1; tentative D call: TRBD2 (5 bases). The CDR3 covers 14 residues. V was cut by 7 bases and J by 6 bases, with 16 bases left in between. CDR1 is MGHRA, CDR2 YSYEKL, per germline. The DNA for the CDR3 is TGCGCCAGCACCCTGGACCCTAGCAGCAATGAGCAGTTCTTC. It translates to CASTLDPSSNEQFF.

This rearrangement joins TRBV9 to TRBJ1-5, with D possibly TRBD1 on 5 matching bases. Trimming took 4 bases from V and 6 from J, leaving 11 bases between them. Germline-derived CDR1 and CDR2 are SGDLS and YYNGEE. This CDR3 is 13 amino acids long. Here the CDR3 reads CASSPDGGQPQHF. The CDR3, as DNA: TGTGCCAGCAGCCCAGACGGGGGTCAGCCCCAGCATTTT.

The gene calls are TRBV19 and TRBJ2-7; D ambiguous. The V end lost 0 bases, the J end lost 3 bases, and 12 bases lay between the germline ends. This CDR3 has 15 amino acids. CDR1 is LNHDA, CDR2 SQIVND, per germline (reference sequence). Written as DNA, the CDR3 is TGTGCCAGTAGTATAGAAGGCGCAACCAACTACGAGCAGTACTTC. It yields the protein CASSIEGATNYEQYF. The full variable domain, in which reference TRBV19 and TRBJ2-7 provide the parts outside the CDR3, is DGGITQSPKYLFRKEGQNVTLSCEQNLNHDAMYWYRQDPGQGLRLIYYSQIVNDFQKGDIAEGYSVSREKKESFPLTVTSAQKNPTAFYLCASSIEGATNYEQYFGPGTRLTVT.

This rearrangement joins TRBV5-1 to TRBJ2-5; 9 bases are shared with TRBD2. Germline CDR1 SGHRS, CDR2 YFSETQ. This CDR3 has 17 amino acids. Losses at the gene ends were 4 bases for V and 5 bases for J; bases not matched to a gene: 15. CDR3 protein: CASSLYPSGASEETQYF. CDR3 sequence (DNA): TGCGCCAGCAGCCTGTATCCTAGCGGGGCCTCGGAGGAGACCCAGTACTTC.

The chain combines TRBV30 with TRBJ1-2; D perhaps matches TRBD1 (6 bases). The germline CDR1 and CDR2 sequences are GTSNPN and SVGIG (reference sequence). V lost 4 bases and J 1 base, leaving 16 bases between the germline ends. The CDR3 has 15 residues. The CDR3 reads CAWTPPGANNYGYTF. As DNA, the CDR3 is TGTGCCTGGACCCCCCCAGGGGCGAATAACTATGGCTACACCTTC. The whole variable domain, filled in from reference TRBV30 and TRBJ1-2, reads SQTIHQWPATLVQPVGSPLSLECTVEGTSNPNLYWYRQAAGRGLQLLFYSVGIGQISSEVPQNLSASRPQDRQFILSSKKLLLSDSGFYLCAWTPPGANNYGYTFGSGTRLTVV.

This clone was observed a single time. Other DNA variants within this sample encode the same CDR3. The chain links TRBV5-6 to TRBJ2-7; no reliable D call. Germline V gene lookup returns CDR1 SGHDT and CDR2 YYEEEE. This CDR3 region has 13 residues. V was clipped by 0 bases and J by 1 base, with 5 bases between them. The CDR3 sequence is CASSLGSSYEQYF. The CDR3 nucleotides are TGTGCCAGCAGCTTGGGAAGTTCCTACGAGCAGTACTTC.

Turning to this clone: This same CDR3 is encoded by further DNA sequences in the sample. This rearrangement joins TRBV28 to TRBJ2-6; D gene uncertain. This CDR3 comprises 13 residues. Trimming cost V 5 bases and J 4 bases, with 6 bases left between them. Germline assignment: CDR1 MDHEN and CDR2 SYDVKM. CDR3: CASSPRGANVLTF. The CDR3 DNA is TGTGCCAGCAGTCCCCGGGGGGCCAACGTCCTGACTTTC.

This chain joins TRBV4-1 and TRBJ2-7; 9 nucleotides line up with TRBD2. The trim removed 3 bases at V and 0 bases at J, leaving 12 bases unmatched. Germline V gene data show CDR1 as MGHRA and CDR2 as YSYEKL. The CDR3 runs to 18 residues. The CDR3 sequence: CASSHRIQTSGYSYEQYF. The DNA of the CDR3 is TGCGCCAGCAGCCACCGAATCCAGACTAGCGGATACTCCTACGAGCAGTACTTC.

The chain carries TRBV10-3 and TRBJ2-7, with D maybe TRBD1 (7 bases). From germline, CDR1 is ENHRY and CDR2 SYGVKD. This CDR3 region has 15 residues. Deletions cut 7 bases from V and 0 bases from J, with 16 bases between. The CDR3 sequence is CAITGGTASSYEQYF. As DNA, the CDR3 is TGTGCCATCACCGGCGGGACAGCATCCTCCTACGAGCAGTACTTC.

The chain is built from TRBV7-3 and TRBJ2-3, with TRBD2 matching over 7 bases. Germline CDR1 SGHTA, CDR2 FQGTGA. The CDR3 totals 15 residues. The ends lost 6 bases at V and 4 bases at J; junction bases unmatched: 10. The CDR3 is CASRRSGASADTQYF. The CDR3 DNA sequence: TGTGCCAGCAGGCGCAGCGGGGCGTCCGCAGATACGCAGTATTTT.

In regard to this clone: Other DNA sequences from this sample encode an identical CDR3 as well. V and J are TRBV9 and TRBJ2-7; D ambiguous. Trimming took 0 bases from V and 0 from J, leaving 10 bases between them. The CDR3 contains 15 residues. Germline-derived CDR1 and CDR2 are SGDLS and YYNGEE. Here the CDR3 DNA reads TGTGCCAGCAGCGTAGGTTCAGCGAGCTCCTACGAGCAGTACTTC. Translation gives CASSVGSASSYEQYF.